These 8 T cell receptor beta chains share one sample of origin, sequenced in a study of T cell repertoires in cytomegalovirus infection. TCRdb reprocessed the reads via MiXCR and lists one record per CDR3 protein. The repertoire holds fewer than 700,000 distinct CDR3 sequences, with 20% to 30% as singletons. The material sequenced was CD8+ T cells from PBMCs. The receptors here all came from a human donor in good health (CMV status not recorded). Some clones in this sample may be carry-over from other donors' samples.

This clonotype was seen many times. This chain joins TRBV6-2 or TRBV6-3 and TRBJ2-1; D is possibly TRBD1 (6 bases). V gave up 0 bases and J gave up 9 bases, with 6 bases separating them. This CDR3 is built from 12 residues. CDR1 and CDR2 from the germline V gene are MNHEY and SVGEGT. For the CDR3, the DNA is TGTGCCAGCAGTTACTCAGGGGGTGAGCAGTTCTTC. Translation: CASSYSGGEQFF.

This clonotype was seen many times. V and J are TRBV7-8 and TRBJ2-7; TRBD1 agrees at 7 bases. CDR1 is SGHVS, CDR2 FQNEAQ, per germline. Trimming removed 10 bases from V and 2 bases from J; junction bases left unmatched: 8. The CDR3 contains 13 residues. DNA for the CDR3: TGTGCCACCTGGGACAGCGAAACCTACGAGCAGTACTTC. Translation: CATWDSETYEQYF.

The chain is built from TRBV5-1 and TRBJ2-1, with TRBD1 matching 8 bases. The V gene's germline CDR1 is SGHRS and CDR2 YFSETQ. The junction had 11 bases not matched to a gene; V was cut back by 4 bases and J by 5 bases. The CDR3 runs 16 residues. CDR3 sequence: CASSTRTGLVDNEQFF. DNA for the CDR3: TGCGCCAGCAGCACGCGGACAGGGTTGGTCGACAATGAGCAGTTCTTC.

This clonotype was counted between two and nine times. The rearrangement uses TRBV4-1 and TRBJ2-7; TRBD1 or TRBD2 may be the D gene (5 bases each). The CDR3 runs 13 residues. The germline V gene encodes CDR1 MGHRA and CDR2 YSYEKL. V was cut by 4 bases and J by 9 bases, with 16 bases left in between. CDR3 DNA: TGCGCCAGCAGCCGAATGGGGGAGACTTGGCAGTACTTC. Its protein product is CASSRMGETWQYF.

The rearrangement links TRBV28 to TRBJ2-7; the D gene could be TRBD1 or TRBD2 (7 bases each). The CDR3 has 15 residues. From germline, CDR1 is MDHEN and CDR2 SYDVKM. The CDR3 is CASGGSGTAGYEQYV. CDR3 in DNA: TGTGCCAGCGGTGGCTCCGGGACAGCGGGGTACGAGCAGTACGTT.

The table lists this clonotype with many counts. A junction boundary mismatches the germline segment, possibly from a read error. V gene TRBV25-1 combines with J gene TRBJ1-1; 12 bases match TRBD1. Germline V lookup: CDR1 MGHDK, CDR2 SYGVNS. CDR3 length equals 19 residues. CDR3 sequence (DNA): TGTGCCAGCAGCGAATACTTTGGGACAGGGGGCGACCGGGGCACTGAAGCTTTCTTT. Amino acids: CASSEYFGTGGDRGTEAFF.

CDR3 protein: CSARGGGAFEQFF. DNA for the CDR3: TGCAGTGCTAGAGGAGGGGGGGCCTTTGAGCAGTTCTTC. The V call is TRBV20-1, the J call TRBJ2-1, with TRBD2 as a possible D gene (7 bases). Trimming took off 1 base at V and 9 bases at J, with 13 bases between the two ends. The CDR3 length is 13 residues. The germline CDR1 and CDR2 sequences are DFQATT and SNEGSKA (reference sequence).

This clonotype was seen repeatedly, ten times or more. The CDR3 DNA is TGTGCCAGCAGCGACAGGGATAGGACCCAGTACTTC. It encodes CASSDRDRTQYF. V gene TRBV7-6 combines with J gene TRBJ2-5, with 7 nucleotides matching TRBD1. This CDR3 comprises 12 residues. Trimming removed 5 bases from V and 7 bases from J; junction bases left unmatched: 4. CDR1 and CDR2 (germline): SGHVS, FNYEAQ.